This T cell receptor (beta chain) was recorded in a study of T-cell reconstitution after alpha-beta-depleted transplantation in children (dated by TCRdb to between 2015 and 2016). Context from the whole study: Using TCR repertoire profiling, the study followed T-cell immune reconstitution in a quantitative way in children after TCRalphabeta/CD19-depleted allogeneic hematopoietic cell transplantation. What the authors observed across the whole study: The apparently early recovery of alphabetaT-cell counts about two months after transplant reportedly depended on only several hundred rapidly expanded clones that came from non-depleted graft cells. In some patients, the high TCRbeta diversity seen at day 60 was put down to recipient T cells and intrathymic progenitors that had survived conditioning. The frequencies of hyperexpanded clones fell over the following months, and after one year, T-cell counts and TCRbeta diversity were mostly attributed to newly produced T cells.

Per the germline V gene (reference sequence), DFQATT is the CDR1 and SNEGSKA is the CDR2. CDR3 length: 13 amino acids, cysteine to phenylalanine. CDR3 DNA only is kept here, 39 bases in frame from base 1. The V end gives up 6 bases and the J end 4 bases, leaving 6 bases in the junction not matched to a gene. For this clonotype: Its antigen is unknown. Base-call qualities are not available, and no considerably larger clone is one nucleotide away.

This specimen's treatment or condition label, per the study, means: allogeneic hematopoietic cell transplantation with graft depleted of TCRalphabeta T cells and CD19 B cells. The transplant recipients were children given TCRalphabeta/CD19-depleted allogeneic hematopoietic cell grafts. The library relied on PCR. Sequenced on an Illumina HiSeq 2500. TCR library preparation used molecular barcoding, with unique molecular identifiers applied to normalize quantification of the TCRbeta repertoire. TCRdb reanalyzed the raw reads on its own, using fastp at Q25 for trimming and MiXCR for clone calling, and kept in-frame beta chains. All rows with the same CDR3 protein become a single entry with the most common DNA and genes. In all, the sample holds fewer than 750,000 distinct CDR3 sequences, and around 23% of those were seen once. The ten biggest clones cover roughly an eighth of the sample.

The sample here was PBMCs, mostly from graft donor cells, taken 360 days after TCRalphabeta/CD19-depleted stem cell transplant. The receptor was derived from a boy in the first two years of life who had a stem cell transplant for acute myeloid leukemia, so the T cells may come from the graft donor. This receptor chain uses TRBV20-1 and TRBJ2-1; 7 bases in between match TRBD1. The nucleotides read TGCAGTGCGCCGGGACAGCTGTACAATGAGCAGTTCTTC. It translates as CSAPGQLYNEQFF.